The 23 T cell receptor beta chains below were found in one sample sequenced in a study of T cell repertoires in cytomegalovirus infection. From the reads, TCRdb called clonotypes with MiXCR, one entry per CDR3 protein. Counted here are approximately 910,000 distinct CDR3 sequences, roughly a third occurring once; the ten biggest clones make up roughly 13%. Their target antigens are unknown. This sample comprised cultured CD8+ T cells from PBMCs, obtained from culture after CMV antigen stimulation. Source of these receptors: a human donor in good health (CMV status not recorded). Some clones in this sample may be carry-over from other donors' samples.

V is TRBV2 and J is TRBJ1-1; a weak D match, TRBD1 (5 bases). Germline CDR1 is SNHLY and CDR2 is FYNNEI. The CDR3 consists of 14 residues. The ends were cut back, 9 bases at V and 7 bases at J, with 21 bases in the middle. In nucleotides, the CDR3 is TGTGCCAGGGGGGGGGACGTGGGACCCCTTGAAGCTTTCTTT. This translates into CARGGDVGPLEAFF.

V and J are TRBV6-8 and TRBJ1-1; a weak D match, TRBD1 (6 bases). V lost 0 bases and J 0 bases, leaving 8 bases between the germline ends. From germline, CDR1 is MNHGY and CDR2 SAAAGT. This CDR3 is built from 15 residues. The CDR3 protein is CASSYSNRVNTEAFF. The CDR3 DNA is TGTGCCAGCAGTTACTCGAACAGGGTGAACACTGAAGCTTTCTTT.

This clonotype was recorded a few times. The gene calls are TRBV27 and TRBJ2-7; 7 bases line up with TRBD2. From germline, CDR1 is MNHEY and CDR2 SMNVEV (reference sequence). The CDR3 has 16 amino acids. The trim removed 5 bases at V and 0 bases at J, leaving 10 bases unmatched. The CDR3 is CASSSPGGLISYEQYV. The CDR3, as DNA: TGTGCCAGCAGTAGCCCGGGGGGACTGATCTCCTACGAGCAGTACGTC.

This clonotype was seen a few times. The chain uses TRBV4-1 and TRBJ2-5; either TRBD1 or TRBD2 may supply D (5 bases each). Germline V gives CDR1 MGHRA, CDR2 YSYEKL. CDR3 length: 16 residues. V lost 0 bases and J 7 bases, leaving 18 bases between the germline ends. CDR3 coding DNA: TGCGCCAGCAGCCAAGAAGGGGTAGACGGTCGGGGGACCCAGTACTTC. Its translation: CASSQEGVDGRGTQYF.

This clonotype was seen only a few times. The chain joins TRBV7-9 to TRBJ1-2; a possible D gene is TRBD1 (5 bases). The CDR3 covers 16 residues. Germline V gene sequence: CDR1 SEHNR, CDR2 FQNEAQ (reference sequence). Trimming shortened V by 7 bases and J by 1 base, and 19 bases separated the two germline ends. The CDR3 is CASNAQGSVLNYGYTF. CDR3 nucleotide sequence: TGTGCCAGCAACGCCCAGGGAAGCGTGCTTAACTATGGCTACACCTTC.

This clonotype was detected only a few times. The chain combines TRBV7-9 with TRBJ1-4, with D unclear. CDR1 is SEHNR, CDR2 FQNEAQ, per germline (reference sequence). Trimming left V 6 bases short and J 0 bases short, with 8 bases between. The CDR3 covers 14 residues. The DNA of the CDR3 is TGTGCCAGCAGGGGAGTTGCAACTAATGAAAAACTGTTTTTT. Translated, it gives CASRGVATNEKLFF.

This clonotype has only a few counts. V and J are TRBV6-2 or TRBV6-3 and TRBJ2-1; D gene unclear. V was pared by 0 bases and J by 4 bases, with 13 bases between. Germline CDR1 reads MNHEY; CDR2 reads SVGEGT. The CDR3 has 16 residues. The CDR3 DNA sequence: TGTGCCAGCAGTTACTCGACTGTGGCACCTTACAATGAGCAGTTCTTC. This sequence encodes CASSYSTVAPYNEQFF.

The V call is TRBV5-1, the J call TRBJ2-7, with D perhaps matching TRBD1 (5 bases). Trimming shortened V by 3 bases and J by 1 base, and 17 bases separated the two germline ends. Germline V gives CDR1 SGHRS, CDR2 YFSETQ. The CDR3 extends over 16 amino acids. The CDR3 loop is CASSYSGLTTSYEQYF. The CDR3 region has the DNA TGCGCCAGCAGCTACTCAGGGTTAACCACTTCCTACGAGCAGTACTTC. The full variable domain, in which reference TRBV5-1 and TRBJ2-7 provide the parts outside the CDR3, is KAGVTQTPRYLIKTRGQQVTLSCSPISGHRSVSWYQQTPGQGLQFLFEYFSETQRNKGNFPGRFSGRQFSNSRSEMNVSTLELGDSALYLCASSYSGLTTSYEQYFGPGTRLTVT.

This clonotype appeared many times. The chain is built from TRBV12-3 or TRBV12-4 and TRBJ1-1; D perhaps matches TRBD1 (5 bases). V lost 9 bases to trimming and J lost 4 bases, with 12 bases between them. CDR3 length equals 12 residues. The CDR3 region is CASSPGFTEAFF. CDR3 nucleotide sequence: TGTGCCAGTAGTCCAGGGTTCACTGAAGCTTTCTTT.

This clonotype came up many times. The rearrangement links TRBV7-2 to TRBJ2-7; TRBD2 aligns across 8 bases. The CDR3 spans 14 residues. Germline V lookup: CDR1 SGHTA, CDR2 FQGNSA. With V trimmed by 3 bases and J by 2 bases, 3 bases remained unmatched. The CDR3 coding sequence is TGTGCCAGCAGCTTTGCGGGGGGCGCCTACGAGCAGTACTTC. Translation: CASSFAGGAYEQYF.

This clonotype came up a few times. The J gene is TRBJ1-4, the V gene TRBV15; tentatively, D is TRBD1 (6 bases). The CDR3 extends over 14 amino acids. CDR1 is LNHNV and CDR2 is YYDKDF in the germline V gene (reference sequence). Trimming cost V 5 bases and J 5 bases, with 12 bases left between them. The DNA of the CDR3 is TGTGCCACCAGCCGCACAGGGTCGAATGAAAAACTGTTTTTT. Its translation: CATSRTGSNEKLFF.

This clonotype was seen only a few times. The chain uses TRBV6-2 or TRBV6-3 and TRBJ2-7; 9 bases map to TRBD2. V lost 6 bases and J lost 0; bases outside the gene matches: 3. The CDR3 is made up of 14 amino acids. Germline V lookup: CDR1 MNHEY, CDR2 SVGEGT. This CDR3 reads CASSYSGGSYEQYV. CDR3 nucleotide sequence: TGTGCCAGCAGCTATAGCGGGGGCTCCTACGAGCAGTACGTC.

Comments on this clonotype: A read error may produce the germline difference seen at one junction end. The CDR3 reads CASSLTGAFWGYIF. CDR3 nucleotide sequence: TGTGCCAGCAGCCTTACTGGGGCATTCTGGGGCTACATCTTC. The chain couples TRBV25-1 to TRBJ1-2; possible D gene TRBD1, 5 bases. The CDR3 spans 14 residues. CDR1 MGHDK and CDR2 SYGVNS come from the germline V gene.

This clonotype was detected a few times. The genes are TRBV6-6 and TRBJ2-1, with D unresolved. The CDR3 length is 14 residues. Trimming removed 1 base from V and 4 bases from J, with 8 bases in between. The germline V gene has CDR1 MNHNY and CDR2 SVGAGI (reference sequence). The DNA for the CDR3 is TGTGCCAGCAGTTACTATCAACTGTACAATGAGCAGTTCTTC. Translation: CASSYYQLYNEQFF.

This clonotype has only a few counts. The chain is built from TRBV6-2 or TRBV6-3 and TRBJ2-7; tentatively, D is TRBD1 or TRBD2 (5 bases each). Trimming removed 7 bases at V and 1 base at J, with 14 bases between. CDR1 is MNHEY and CDR2 is SVGEGT in the germline V gene. The CDR3 is 14 amino acids. The chain's CDR3 is CASTGMTESYEQYV. CDR3 in DNA: TGTGCCAGCACCGGGATGACAGAGTCCTACGAGCAGTACGTC.

The gene calls are TRBV7-9 and TRBJ2-3, with D perhaps TRBD1 (5 bases). V was clipped by 7 bases and J by 2 bases, with 7 bases between them. The CDR3 loop spans 12 amino acids. From germline, CDR1 is SEHNR and CDR2 FQNEAQ (reference sequence). This CDR3 reads CASIRDTDTQYF. The CDR3, as DNA: TGTGCCAGCATCAGGGACACAGATACGCAGTATTTT.

This clonotype turned up a few times. V gene TRBV6-2 or TRBV6-3 combines with J gene TRBJ1-5, with 10 bases identical to TRBD1. The germline V gene has CDR1 MNHEY and CDR2 SVGEGT. This CDR3 has 14 residues. V shed 6 bases and J 3 bases; nucleotides not matched to a gene: 2. For the CDR3, the DNA is TGTGCCAGCAGCGGGACAGGGGTCAATCAGCCCCAGCATTTT. This translates into CASSGTGVNQPQHF.

There are many counts of this clonotype. The chain is built from TRBV20-1 and TRBJ1-6; D is possibly TRBD1 (6 bases). V was pared by 2 bases and J by 5 bases, with 10 bases between. The length of the CDR3 is 14 residues. Germline-derived CDR1 and CDR2 are DFQATT and SNEGSKA (reference sequence). The CDR3 DNA is TGCAGTGCTAGACGGGACATAGATAATTCACCCCTCCACTTT. This encodes CSARRDIDNSPLHF.

The rearrangement joins TRBV10-3 to TRBJ2-7, with TRBD2 identical over 9 bases. Trimming took 0 bases from V and 4 from J; bases not matched to a gene: 7. Germline CDR1 is ENHRY and CDR2 is SYGVKD. CDR3 length equals 16 residues. The CDR3 nucleotides are TGTGCCATCAGTGAGTCGTATGGCGGGGGGGCTTACGAGCAGTACTTC. As protein: CAISESYGGGAYEQYF.

This clonotype was seen a handful of times. J is TRBJ2-1 and V is TRBV27; weak D call: TRBD1 (6 bases). The CDR3 has 11 residues. CDR1 and CDR2 from the germline V gene are MNHEY and SMNVEV (reference sequence). Trimming took 6 bases from V and 12 from J, leaving 12 bases between them. The CDR3 bases are TGTGCCAGCAGACTAGGGGGATTGCAGTTCTTC. This gives the protein CASRLGGLQFF.

The chain combines TRBV6-2 or TRBV6-3 with TRBJ2-1, with D maybe TRBD2 (6 bases). The CDR3 spans 15 residues. Germline-derived CDR1 and CDR2 are MNHEY and SVGEGT. V lost 2 bases to trimming and J lost 1 base, with 9 bases between them. The CDR3 bases are TGTGCCAGCAGTTACCTCCGGGGGTCCTACAATGAGCAGTTCTTC. Translating it yields CASSYLRGSYNEQFF.

This clonotype was counted between two and nine times. The V gene is TRBV7-2, the J gene TRBJ2-2, with D perhaps TRBD2 (6 bases). Trimming removed 8 bases at V and 2 bases at J, with 21 bases between. From germline, CDR1 is SGHTA and CDR2 FQGNSA. The CDR3 is 17 residues long. The CDR3 sequence: CASYRGTGGFNTGELFF. The CDR3 region has the DNA TGTGCCAGCTATCGGGGGACGGGCGGGTTCAACACCGGGGAGCTGTTTTTT.

Concerning this clonotype: A read error may produce the germline difference seen at one junction end. The rearrangement links TRBV12-3 or TRBV12-4 to TRBJ2-1; TRBD2 agrees at 8 bases. This CDR3 region has 15 residues. The CDR3 sequence: CVSQKGTSSYNEQFF. In DNA form, the CDR3 reads TGTGTCAGCCAAAAAGGGACTAGCTCCTACAATGAGCAGTTCTTC.